This paragraph reports one T cell receptor beta chain. It lacks a known antigen. No base-level quality is on record; no much larger clone is a single base apart. Receptor libraries were prepared by 5' RACE. The instrument was a NextSeq 500. To allow correction of PCR and sequencing errors, the TCR library protocol tagged every TCR cDNA molecule with a unique molecular identifier. The authors processed their data as follows. TCR identification, UMI-based error correction and CDR3 extraction were performed with Decombinator tools. TCRs above a frequency of 2 per 1,000, corresponding to the top 1% of the tumor frequency distribution, were defined as expanded. Each repertoire was subsampled 100 times to 5,000 TCRs, after which Renyi diversity was computed with the R vegan package. CDR3 similarity networks were built from amino acid triplet string-kernel similarity, with CDR3s being connected when pairwise similarity was above 0.82. Using fastp trimming at Q25 and MiXCR clonotype assembly, TCRdb reanalyzed the public sequencing data and kept in-frame beta chains. Rows are combined by CDR3 protein, so each entry shows the most common genes and DNA. TCRdb's processing, not the study's, gives the V and J calls here. The sample table contains about 44,000 distinct CDR3 sequences; only one count was recorded for about an eighth of them. The ten most abundant clones make up 50% to 60% of the sample.

The record originates from a study of spatial heterogeneity in lung cancer (dated by TCRdb to between 2019 and 2020). Background on the whole study: Beta-chain transcripts were consistently detected in greater numbers than alpha-chain transcripts, which likely reflects a higher abundance of beta-chain transcripts. Nonsynonymous mutation counts, determined by whole-exome sequencing of tumor tissue, were related to TCR repertoire features. Both alpha and beta chains were TCR-sequenced in fewer than 250 tumor regions, fewer than 80 matched nontumor lung samples and 56 PBMC samples obtained at surgery. In non-small cell lung cancer, the study quantitatively compared TCR alpha and beta repertoires across several tumor regions, matched nontumor lung, and blood. In the raw uncorrected reads, each unique combination of TCR and UMI appeared more than ten times on average.

Looking up the germline V gene yields CDR1 LGHNA and CDR2 YSLEER. Between the V and J ends, shortened by 3 bases and 1 base respectively, the junction contains 6 bases. The CDR3, from cysteine to phenylalanine, totals 14 residues. Only the CDR3 DNA is retained, 42 bases long and in frame from the first base. Per the publication, the time point label means: sample taken at primary tumor resection. For TCR sequencing, whole RNA was extracted from tumor and nontumor lung tissue, or from cryopreserved PBMC samples, and no cell sorting was done. The donors were some 70 patients from the lung TRACERx cohort who had early-stage, untreated non-small cell lung cancer. Only patients with enough RNA available from two or more tumor regions were chosen for TCR sequencing. The paper as a whole reports these results and caveats: Ubiquitous expanded tumor TCRs were found in blood more often at tumor resection than at routine follow-up. Confirming at a functional level the hypothesis that regional TCRs recognize regional mutations was considered to require additional single-cell paired TCR alpha and beta sequencing.

This receptor was taken from a male donor with early-stage non-small cell lung cancer. Recombination linked TRBV4-3 to TRBJ2-2; D gene: possibly TRBD1, on 6 matching bases. The sample in question was PBMCs, obtained at surgery. For the CDR3, the sequence is CASSQTGNTGELFF. The DNA sequence reads TGCGCCAGCAGCCAGACAGGGAACACCGGGGAGCTGTTTTTT.